The rows below give T cell receptor beta chains drawn from one sample of a study of blood T cell repertoires in COVID-19. The method was immunoSEQ multiplex PCR; TCRdb's version includes in-frame clones alone and lacks a portion of them. Here the sample spans fewer than 50,000 clones, about 80% being singletons. Material for sequencing was peripheral blood. The source of these receptors is a man aged 80 or over with active or convalescent COVID-19. CDR3s include the opening cysteine and the closing phenylalanine or tryptophan. The D gene is left open where the match is weak. Size is stated for part of the rows, as once, few or many counts, or as a class when the clone is expanded.

size: -
V: TRBV7-9
D: TRBD1
J: TRBJ2-7
DNA: TGTGCCAGCAGCTCGAAGGGACAGGCTCCCTACGAGCAGTACTTC
CDR3: CASSSKGQAPYEQYF

size: -
V: TRBV28
D: TRBD1
J: TRBJ1-4
DNA: TGTGCCAGCAGTCCCCCGACAGGGCTTAATGAAAAACTGTTTTTT
CDR3: CASSPPTGLNEKLFF

size: once
V: TRBV3-1/TRBV3-2
D: -
J: TRBJ1-2
DNA: TGTGCCAGCAGCCAAGGGGGGGTAGGGGCCTATGGCTACACCTTC
CDR3: CASSQGGVGAYGYTF

size: once
V: TRBV7-8
D: -
J: TRBJ1-2
DNA: TGTGCCAGCAGCTTAGACTTCGCCTCCCGGGGATATGGCTACACCTTC
CDR3: CASSLDFASRGYGYTF

size: -
V: TRBV4-1
D: -
J: TRBJ1-2
DNA: TGCGCCAGCAGCCCCGTCGGACAAGTTACTAACTATGGCTACACCTTC
CDR3: CASSPVGQVTNYGYTF

size: -
V: TRBV7-2
D: -
J: TRBJ1-1
DNA: TGTGCCAGCAGCCCCGGCGGAGGAAAAAACACTGAAGCTTTCTTT
CDR3: CASSPGGGKNTEAFF

size: -
V: TRBV5-1
D: TRBD2
J: TRBJ2-7
DNA: TGCGCCAGCAGCTTGGACGGGGGGTCTGTCGAGCAGTACTTC
CDR3: CASSLDGGSVEQYF

size: -
V: TRBV3-1/TRBV3-2
D: -
J: TRBJ2-2
DNA: TGTGCCAGCAATACCGGGGGGCGAAGCGGGGAGCTGTTTTTT
CDR3: CASNTGGRSGELFF

size: once
V: TRBV29-1
D: -
J: TRBJ2-2
DNA: TGCAGCGTTGAAGGGGGTGGCGCGGGCAGCACCGGGGAGCTGTTTTTT
CDR3: CSVEGGGAGSTGELFF

size: -
V: TRBV4-1
D: TRBD1
J: TRBJ1-2
DNA: TGCGCCAGCAGCCAAGATTCGGTTACAGGGGCCTATGGCTACACCTTC
CDR3: CASSQDSVTGAYGYTF

size: -
V: TRBV7-3
D: TRBD1
J: TRBJ2-3
DNA: TGTGCCAGCAGCTCGGGACAGGGTGACGATACGCAGTATTTT
CDR3: CASSSGQGDDTQYF

size: -
V: TRBV21-1
D: -
J: TRBJ1-4
DNA: TGTGCCAGCAGCAAGAGATTTGCAACTAATGAAAAACTGTTTTTT
CDR3: CASSKRFATNEKLFF

size: -
V: TRBV12-3/TRBV12-4
D: -
J: TRBJ2-7
DNA: TGTGCCAGCAGTTCCCTGACAGGCTACGAGCAGTACTTC
CDR3: CASSSLTGYEQYF

size: -
V: TRBV9
D: -
J: TRBJ2-3
DNA: TGTGCCAGCCGGGGCGGGGAGGTAGATACGCAGTATTTT
CDR3: CASRGGEVDTQYF

size: -
V: TRBV7-8
D: TRBD2
J: TRBJ2-7
DNA: TGTGCCAGCAGCCCACACGGGAGGTCCTACCGCTACGAGCAGTACTTC
CDR3: CASSPHGRSYRYEQYF

size: -
V: TRBV4-2
D: -
J: TRBJ2-2
DNA: TGTGCCAGCAGCCAAGATTCTACCGGGGAGCTGTTTTTT
CDR3: CASSQDSTGELFF

size: -
V: TRBV19
D: -
J: TRBJ2-2
DNA: TGTGCCAGTACCCCTCAGGGAAACACCGGGGAGCTGTTTTTT
CDR3: CASTPQGNTGELFF

size: -
V: TRBV27
D: -
J: TRBJ1-2
DNA: TGTGCCAGCAGTGTAAAGACAGACGGCTATGGCTACACCTTC
CDR3: CASSVKTDGYGYTF

size: -
V: TRBV27
D: TRBD2
J: TRBJ2-1
DNA: TGTGCCAGCAGTCCGAAGGGATTACTAGCGGGAGTAATAAATGAGCAGTTCTTC
CDR3: CASSPKGLLAGVINEQFF

size: -
V: TRBV27
D: -
J: TRBJ2-2
DNA: TGTGCCAGCAGATTGTCAGGGGCGGACGGGGAGCTGTTTTTT
CDR3: CASRLSGADGELFF

size: -
V: TRBV29-1
D: TRBD1
J: TRBJ2-2
DNA: TGCAGCGTATTAGGACAGGGGCCCGGGGAGCTGTTTTTT
CDR3: CSVLGQGPGELFF

size: -
V: TRBV18
D: -
J: TRBJ1-2
DNA: TGTGCCAGCTCCCTCCCGGGGACACATGGCTACACCTTC
CDR3: CASSLPGTHGYTF

size: -
V: TRBV28
D: TRBD1
J: TRBJ2-1
DNA: TGTGCCAGCAGTCCCCTTGGGACAGGACAGGACAATGAGCAGTTCTTC
CDR3: CASSPLGTGQDNEQFF

size: -
V: TRBV4-2
D: TRBD2
J: TRBJ2-3
DNA: TGTGCCAGCAGCCAGACGACTAGCGGTCGAACAGATACGCAGTATTTT
CDR3: CASSQTTSGRTDTQYF

size: -
V: TRBV24-1
D: -
J: TRBJ1-1
DNA: TGTGCCACCGCACAGGGCCCCATGAACACTGAAGCTTTCTTT
CDR3: CATAQGPMNTEAFF

size: few
V: TRBV6-5
D: TRBD1
J: TRBJ2-7
DNA: TGTGCCAGCAGTTACCGCGTGGCAGGGGGCTACGAGCAGTACTTC
CDR3: CASSYRVAGGYEQYF

size: -
V: TRBV9
D: TRBD2
J: TRBJ2-2
DNA: TGTGCCAGCAGCGTAGCTAGCGGGAGTCTTAACACCGGGGAGCTGTTTTTT
CDR3: CASSVASGSLNTGELFF

size: -
V: TRBV7-9
D: -
J: TRBJ1-2
DNA: TGTGCCAGCAGCTTAGGAGAGTTGAGGGGCTACACCTTC
CDR3: CASSLGELRGYTF

size: -
V: TRBV28
D: TRBD1
J: TRBJ2-5
DNA: TGTGCCAGCAGTTTAACCGGGACAGGGAGGGTGGGAACAGAGACCCAGTACTTC
CDR3: CASSLTGTGRVGTETQYF

size: once
V: TRBV27
D: -
J: TRBJ2-3
DNA: TGTGCCAGCAGTTCACGGAACGAAAGACAGAGTACGCAGTATTTT
CDR3: CASSSRNERQSTQYF

size: -
V: TRBV7-2
D: -
J: TRBJ1-5
DNA: TGTGCCAGCAGCGACAAGACAGGTCCGGGTCAGCCCCAGCATTTT
CDR3: CASSDKTGPGQPQHF

size: -
V: TRBV2
D: TRBD1
J: TRBJ2-7
DNA: TGTGCCAGCAGCACCGGGACAGGGTTCTACGAGCAGTACTTC
CDR3: CASSTGTGFYEQYF

size: -
V: TRBV29-1
D: TRBD2
J: TRBJ2-1
DNA: TGCAGCGTTGATGGGACTAGCGGGGGGAGCTCCTACAATGAGCAGTTCTTC
CDR3: CSVDGTSGGSSYNEQFF

size: -
V: TRBV2
D: -
J: TRBJ1-5
DNA: TGTGCCAGCAGTGAAGTAGGGCAGGGGTATCAGCCCCAGCATTTT
CDR3: CASSEVGQGYQPQHF

size: -
V: TRBV5-4
D: TRBD2
J: TRBJ2-7
DNA: TGTGCCAGCAGCCTTATAGGGACTAGCGCGGTCTACGAGCAGTACTTC
CDR3: CASSLIGTSAVYEQYF

size: -
V: TRBV2
D: TRBD1
J: TRBJ1-6
DNA: TGTGCCAGCAGGGAAACCGGACAGGAAAATTCACCCCTCCACTTT
CDR3: CASRETGQENSPLHF

size: -
V: TRBV2
D: TRBD2
J: TRBJ2-1
DNA: TGTGCCAGCAGTGAGCGGGAGCCCCCCTACAATGAGCAGTTCTTC
CDR3: CASSEREPPYNEQFF

size: -
V: TRBV19
D: -
J: TRBJ1-5
DNA: TGTGCCAGTAGTATGGGAGGGCCGGGGCCCCAGCATTTT
CDR3: CASSMGGPGPQHF

size: -
V: TRBV27
D: -
J: TRBJ2-2
DNA: TGTGCCAGCAGTTTAAACGGAGAATGGACCGGGGAGCTGTTTTTT
CDR3: CASSLNGEWTGELFF

size: few
V: TRBV28
D: TRBD1
J: TRBJ2-7
DNA: TGTGCCAGCAGGTCTACGGGACAGGGATTATCGCACGAGCAGTACTTC
CDR3: CASRSTGQGLSHEQYF

size: -
V: TRBV15
D: -
J: TRBJ2-1
DNA: TGTGCCACCACCCGAGGAGGCAGGGGAAGAGGTAGCTCCTACAATGAGCAGTTCTTC
CDR3: CATTRGGRGRGSSYNEQFF

size: -
V: TRBV27
D: -
J: TRBJ1-6
DNA: TGTGCCAGCAGTCCCAGACGGGTTGTTAGTTCACCCCTCCACTTT
CDR3: CASSPRRVVSSPLHF

size: few
V: TRBV29-1
D: TRBD1
J: TRBJ2-1
DNA: TGCAGCGCCACGACAGGGGGAAGGTACAATGAGCAGTTCTTC
CDR3: CSATTGGRYNEQFF

size: -
V: TRBV7-2
D: -
J: TRBJ2-5
DNA: TGTGCCAGCAGCTCGGACTATCAAGAGACCCAGTACTTC
CDR3: CASSSDYQETQYF

size: once
V: TRBV2
D: TRBD1
J: TRBJ1-5
DNA: TGTGCCAGCAGCCGGGACAGCCTTAGCAATCAGCCCCAGCATTTT
CDR3: CASSRDSLSNQPQHF

size: once
V: TRBV23-1
D: -
J: TRBJ2-5
DNA: TGCGCCAGCAGTCAATCGGGTCCGGCGGAGTACCAAGAGACCCAGTACTTC
CDR3: CASSQSGPAEYQETQYF

size: -
V: TRBV30
D: -
J: TRBJ1-5
DNA: TGTGCCTGGAGTGTACTAGAAAGGAATCAGCCCCAGCATTTT
CDR3: CAWSVLERNQPQHF

size: -
V: TRBV6-5
D: -
J: TRBJ1-3
DNA: TGTGCCAGCAGTTACGACACCTCTGGAAACACCATATATTTT
CDR3: CASSYDTSGNTIYF